The rows below give T cell receptor beta chains drawn from one sample of a study of cytomegalovirus exposure and HLA in healthy donors. The data were produced by immunoSEQ multiplex PCR, yet TCRdb's version contains in-frame clones alone and is incomplete. Of 250,000 to 400,000 clones listed, 70% to 90% are singletons. The sample consisted of PBMCs. The receptors here all came from a man younger than 45 in good health and CMV-seronegative. Each CDR3 is given with its conserved first and last residue. A D gene is named only where the DNA matches it firmly. Clone size is not always given. Where it is, it says once, few, many or a class for expanded clones.

clone_size: NA; v_call: TRBV5-1; d_call: NA; j_call: TRBJ2-1; cdr3_nt: TGCGCCAGCAGCTTGGAGGGGAGGCACCTCTACAATGAGCAGTTCTTC; cdr3_aa: CASSLEGRHLYNEQFF
clone_size: few; v_call: TRBV10-1; d_call: TRBD1; j_call: TRBJ1-2; cdr3_nt: TGCGCCAGCAGCCTACAGGGGAATATTGGCTACACCTTC; cdr3_aa: CASSLQGNIGYTF
clone_size: NA; v_call: TRBV6-1; d_call: TRBD1; j_call: TRBJ1-6; cdr3_nt: TGTGCCAGCAGTGCGGATCCGGGACAGATTAATTCACCCCTCCACTTT; cdr3_aa: CASSADPGQINSPLHF
clone_size: few; v_call: TRBV6-6; d_call: TRBD1; j_call: TRBJ2-7; cdr3_nt: TGTGCCAGCAGTTCGGGACAGGGGGTATCCTACGAGCAGTACTTC; cdr3_aa: CASSSGQGVSYEQYF
clone_size: NA; v_call: TRBV13; d_call: NA; j_call: TRBJ1-6; cdr3_nt: TGTGCCAGCAGCAGCGGGACAATGGCTAATTCACCCCTCCACTTT; cdr3_aa: CASSSGTMANSPLHF
clone_size: NA; v_call: TRBV19; d_call: NA; j_call: TRBJ1-1; cdr3_nt: TGTGCCAGTAGTCTTCCGGTTACAGGGATAAGTGAAGCTTTCTTT; cdr3_aa: CASSLPVTGISEAFF
clone_size: once; v_call: TRBV5-4; d_call: NA; j_call: TRBJ2-3; cdr3_nt: TGTGCCAGCAGCTTGCTACGAGGGCTACCTTGGGTCACAGATACGCAGTATTTT; cdr3_aa: CASSLLRGLPWVTDTQYF
clone_size: NA; v_call: TRBV6-1; d_call: NA; j_call: TRBJ1-2; cdr3_nt: TGTGCCAGGAGAGAAGATGGGAGGGGCTACACCTTC; cdr3_aa: CARREDGRGYTF
clone_size: NA; v_call: TRBV2; d_call: TRBD1; j_call: TRBJ1-2; cdr3_nt: TGTGCCAGCATGGGACAGGGGGTTCCCTCTCGCTACACCTTC; cdr3_aa: CASMGQGVPSRYTF
clone_size: NA; v_call: TRBV6-5; d_call: NA; j_call: TRBJ1-1; cdr3_nt: TGTGCCAGCAGTTACCGGGGTTCTGAAGCTTTCTTT; cdr3_aa: CASSYRGSEAFF
clone_size: NA; v_call: TRBV6-6; d_call: NA; j_call: TRBJ2-5; cdr3_nt: TGTGCCAGCAGTCCGCCAGGGACTGAGACCCAGTACTTC; cdr3_aa: CASSPPGTETQYF
clone_size: NA; v_call: TRBV4-1; d_call: NA; j_call: TRBJ2-2; cdr3_nt: TGCGCCAGCAGCCGAGAACCGGGACTTAACACCGGGGAGCTGTTTTTT; cdr3_aa: CASSREPGLNTGELFF
clone_size: NA; v_call: TRBV18; d_call: NA; j_call: TRBJ1-6; cdr3_nt: TGTGCCAGCTCACCTGGCACCCTCTCACCCCTCCACTTT; cdr3_aa: CASSPGTLSPLHF
clone_size: once; v_call: TRBV18; d_call: NA; j_call: TRBJ2-7; cdr3_nt: TGTGCCAGCTCACCCCCGCAGGGGTTCGGCGAGCAGTACTTC; cdr3_aa: CASSPPQGFGEQYF
clone_size: NA; v_call: TRBV30; d_call: NA; j_call: TRBJ1-6; cdr3_nt: TGTGCCTGGAATAATCAGGGATCCAAGAATTCACCCCTCCACTTT; cdr3_aa: CAWNNQGSKNSPLHF
clone_size: NA; v_call: TRBV18; d_call: TRBD1; j_call: TRBJ2-7; cdr3_nt: TGTGCCAGCTCCCCGAACGGCCGACAGGGATACGAGCAGTACTTC; cdr3_aa: CASSPNGRQGYEQYF
clone_size: NA; v_call: TRBV7-7; d_call: TRBD1; j_call: TRBJ2-5; cdr3_nt: TGTGCCAGCAGTTCTACCCGGGACAGTCAAGAGACCCAGTACTTC; cdr3_aa: CASSSTRDSQETQYF
clone_size: NA; v_call: TRBV5-1; d_call: NA; j_call: TRBJ2-3; cdr3_nt: TGCGCCAGCAGCGTCGGACTCACCACAGATACGCAGTATTTT; cdr3_aa: CASSVGLTTDTQYF
clone_size: NA; v_call: TRBV7-9; d_call: TRBD1; j_call: TRBJ1-2; cdr3_nt: TGTGCCAGCAGCTCTCTACAGGGGGTTGGCTACACCTTC; cdr3_aa: CASSSLQGVGYTF